One sample yielded the 32 T cell receptor beta chains listed below, sequenced in a study of identical twins (dated by TCRdb to 2015 to 2016). The library was made by 5' RACE. The listed sequencing device is Illumina HiSeq 2000. TCRdb trimmed the raw reads at Q25, called clones with MiXCR and kept productive beta chains. Rows with one shared CDR3 protein collapse into an entry with the most common genes and DNA. In all, the sample holds approximately 470,000 distinct CDR3 sequences, and 14% of those were seen once. The ten largest make up about 0.52% of the sample. The same sample was also used in a study of yellow fever vaccine responses in identical twins.

Sequencing was performed on CD4+ T cells sorted from blood. These receptors came from a woman aged 18-35 years in good health.

This clonotype has just a few counts. The rearrangement links TRBV28 to TRBJ1-2; TRBD1 matches 7 bases. Germline V gene lookup returns CDR1 MDHEN and CDR2 SYDVKM. The V and J ends lost 6 bases and 4 bases, in that order; junction bases with no gene match: 2. This CDR3 has 12 residues. The DNA of the CDR3 is TGTGCCAGCAGAGACAGGGTCTATGGCTACACCTTC. Its protein is CASRDRVYGYTF.

This clonotype was seen a few times. J is TRBJ2-1 and V is TRBV20-1, with a weak D call TRBD1 (5 bases). V lost 3 bases, J lost 2 bases, and 8 bases lay in between. This CDR3 has 13 amino acids. Germline V lookup: CDR1 DFQATT, CDR2 SNEGSKA (reference sequence). DNA of the CDR3: TGCAGTGCTAGCGACAGCCCCTACAATGAGCAGTTCTTC. Translation: CSASDSPYNEQFF.

This clonotype was seen at least ten times. The CDR3 sequence: CASSWPPGQGATYEQYF. The CDR3 region has the DNA TGCGCCAGCAGCTGGCCGCCCGGACAGGGGGCAACCTACGAGCAGTACTTC. The chain joins TRBV5-1 to TRBJ2-7, with 11 bases matching TRBD1. This CDR3 region has 17 residues. The germline V gene encodes CDR1 SGHRS and CDR2 YFSETQ. V gave up 3 bases and J gave up 2 bases; unmatched junction bases: 10.

There are a few counts of this clonotype. This chain connects TRBV6-7 to TRBJ2-7, with D tentatively TRBD1 (6 bases). TRBV6-7 is an ORF for which the function is uncertain. The CDR3 is 14 residues long. V was cut by 4 bases and J by 6 bases, with 16 bases left in between. The CDR3 sequence: CASSFRGSFREQYF. For the CDR3, the DNA is TGTGCCAGCAGTTTCAGGGGTTCGTTTCGCGAGCAGTACTTC.

This clonotype occurred a few times. J is TRBJ1-1 and V is TRBV7-2; perhaps TRBD1 as D (6 bases). The V gene's germline CDR1 is SGHTA and CDR2 FQGNSA. V shed 0 bases and J shed 4 bases, with 15 bases lying between them. The CDR3 has 16 amino acids. The CDR3, as DNA: TGTGCCAGCAGCTTAGCTCGGGGGGTCAGGGGCACTGAAGCTTTCTTT. Translation gives CASSLARGVRGTEAFF.

At least ten counts were recorded for this clonotype. This chain connects TRBV28 to TRBJ1-5, with TRBD1 matching over 8 bases. This CDR3 is 20 amino acids long. The germline gives CDR1 MDHEN, CDR2 SYDVKM. With V trimmed by 6 bases and J by 0 bases, 19 bases remained unmatched. The DNA of the CDR3 is TGTGCCAGCAGCCAATGGGGGGCACAGGGGGAGCGGTTTAGCAATCAGCCCCAGCATTTT. Its protein product is CASSQWGAQGERFSNQPQHF.

The table lists this clonotype with a few counts. CDR3 sequence reads: CASSPSTLGTNTEAFF. CDR3 sequence (DNA): TGTGCCAGCAGCCCGAGTACCCTGGGGACGAACACTGAAGCTTTCTTT. The chain has TRBV6-1 and TRBJ1-1, with D possibly matching TRBD1 (5 bases). The germline V gene encodes CDR1 MNHNS and CDR2 SASEGT. V was pared by 6 bases and J by 1 base, with 18 bases between. The CDR3 totals 16 residues.

This clonotype was detected many times. The V call is TRBV7-9, the J call TRBJ1-2, with 7 nucleotides matching TRBD1. The CDR3 covers 17 residues. Germline values: CDR1 SEHNR, CDR2 FQNEAQ (reference sequence). J was trimmed by 3 bases and V by 5 bases; bases with no gene match: 15. Here the CDR3 reads CASSPPGLGQGDYGYTF. CDR3 DNA sequence: TGTGCCAGCAGCCCCCCTGGTCTCGGCCAGGGGGACTATGGCTACACCTTC.

CDR3 sequence reads: CASSPRTSLGGSPLHF. Here the CDR3 DNA reads TGTGCCAGCAGTCCCCGGACATCCCTAGGGGGATCACCCCTCCACTTT. The rearrangement links TRBV27 to TRBJ1-6; perhaps TRBD1 as D (6 bases). The V end was cut by 5 bases, the J end by 10 bases, with 21 bases between. Germline lookup yields CDR1 MNHEY and CDR2 SMNVEV (reference sequence). This CDR3 has 16 residues.

The CDR3 bases are TGTGCTGTCCTCCGGGGGCGGCCCTACTACGAGCAGTACTTC. Translated, it gives CAVLRGRPYYEQYF. V gene TRBV19 combines with J gene TRBJ2-7; TRBD1 or TRBD2 may be the D gene (6 bases each). Germline assignment: CDR1 LNHDA and CDR2 SQIVND (reference sequence). The CDR3 runs to 14 residues.

The table lists this clonotype with many counts. This chain links TRBV12-3 or TRBV12-4 with TRBJ2-5; tentative D call: TRBD2 (5 bases). The CDR3 has 13 amino acids. The V and J ends lost 2 bases and 4 bases respectively, with 8 bases between them. The CDR3 coding sequence is TGTGCCAGCAGTTTACGAGGGCGAGAGACCCAGTACTTC. Amino acids: CASSLRGRETQYF.

The chain carries TRBV5-1 and TRBJ1-1; D gene uncertain. Germline values: CDR1 SGHRS, CDR2 YFSETQ. The V end was cut by 2 bases, the J end by 5 bases, with 13 bases between. The CDR3 length is 14 residues. The CDR3 DNA sequence: TGCGCCAGCAGCTTAACATCAACGGGGACTGAAGCTTTCTTT. Amino acids: CASSLTSTGTEAFF.

This clonotype was observed many times. The V call is TRBV5-1, the J call TRBJ2-1, with D possibly TRBD1 on 6 matching bases. The CDR3 totals 12 residues. With 4 bases removed from V and 6 bases from J, the gap between germline ends came to 8 bases. The germline V gene has CDR1 SGHRS and CDR2 YFSETQ. CDR3 in amino acids: CASSRTVNEQFF. The CDR3 nucleotides are TGCGCCAGCAGCAGGACAGTCAATGAGCAGTTCTTC. The complete variable domain, with remaining parts taken from reference TRBV5-1 and TRBJ2-1, reads KAGVTQTPRYLIKTRGQQVTLSCSPISGHRSVSWYQQTPGQGLQFLFEYFSETQRNKGNFPGRFSGRQFSNSRSEMNVSTLELGDSALYLCASSRTVNEQFFGPGTRLTVL.

The chain couples TRBV12-3 or TRBV12-4 to TRBJ2-1; no reliable D call. With 8 bases removed from V and 3 bases from J, the gap between germline ends came to 14 bases. The CDR3 runs 14 residues. The CDR3 spells CASGSNTNYNEQFF. DNA of the CDR3: TGTGCCAGCGGTTCTAATACAAACTACAATGAGCAGTTCTTC.

The V call is TRBV5-1, the J call TRBJ2-5; no firm D call. The CDR3 consists of 14 residues. Trimming left V 1 base short and J 8 bases short, with 15 bases between. Germline CDR1 SGHRS, CDR2 YFSETQ. CDR3 amino acids: CASSLSGRQVTQYF. In DNA, the CDR3 is TGCGCCAGCAGCTTGTCCGGACGCCAAGTCACCCAGTACTTC.

The rearrangement joins TRBV19 to TRBJ1-5; TRBD1 is a possible D gene (5 bases). The CDR3 extends over 14 amino acids. V was shortened by 7 bases and J by 6 bases, with 16 bases between the two germline ends. Germline CDR1 and CDR2: LNHDA and SQIVND (reference sequence). The CDR3 DNA sequence: TGTGCCAGTAATGGGGGTTTCCTCTCTCAGCCCCAGCATTTT. Translated: CASNGGFLSQPQHF.

In this sample, this clonotype turned up many times. The chain links TRBV7-9 to TRBJ2-5; 15 bases are a match to TRBD2. The V and J ends lost 5 bases and 5 bases, in that order; junction bases with no gene match: 3. CDR1 and CDR2 (germline): SEHNR, FQNEAQ (reference sequence). This CDR3 region has 15 residues. The CDR3 loop is CASSPGLAGGETQYF. The DNA of the CDR3 is TGTGCCAGCAGCCCTGGACTAGCGGGAGGGGAGACCCAGTACTTC.

This clonotype has more than one count but fewer than ten. The chain carries TRBV6-1 and TRBJ2-3; 8 bases are a match to TRBD2. Germline CDR1 is MNHNS and CDR2 is SASEGT. The length of the CDR3 is 16 residues. V lost 6 bases, J lost 1 base, and 9 bases stayed unmatched. In DNA form, the CDR3 reads TGTGCCAGCAGCCCTCCCGGGGGGGGAGGCACAGATACGCAGTATTTT. It is translated as CASSPPGGGGTDTQYF.

This clonotype was observed a few times. The genes are TRBV6-5 and TRBJ2-3; no clear D. With 6 bases removed from V and 3 bases from J, the gap between germline ends came to 19 bases. Germline V gives CDR1 MNHEY, CDR2 SVGAGI. The CDR3 has 16 amino acids. The CDR3 reads CASRLSPRSETDTQYF. The CDR3 nucleotides are TGTGCCAGCAGACTATCTCCAAGGAGTGAGACAGATACGCAGTATTTT.

This clonotype was detected many times. The chain is built from TRBV3-1 and TRBJ2-4; D is perhaps TRBD1 (6 bases). Per germline, CDR1 LGHDT and CDR2 YNNKEL (reference sequence). The CDR3 sequence is 13 residues long. V lost 6 bases to trimming and J lost 4 bases, with 10 bases between them. The CDR3 DNA follows: TGTGCCAGCAGAGGGACACCAAAAAACATTCAGTACTTC. It is translated as CASRGTPKNIQYF. Looking up the rest from reference TRBV3-1 and TRBJ2-4 gives the full variable domain: DTAVSQTPKYLVTQMGNDKSIKCEQNLGHDTMYWYKQDSKKFLKIMFSYNNKELIINETVPNRFSPKSPDKAHLNLHINSLELGDSAVYFCASRGTPKNIQYFGAGTRLSVL.

A few counts support this clonotype. Compared with germline, one end of the junction differs, possibly owing to a read error. This chain joins TRBV20-1 and TRBJ2-7; D is uncertain. This CDR3 spans 14 amino acids. Germline V gene sequence: CDR1 DFQATT, CDR2 SNEGSKA (reference sequence). This CDR3 is CSARDSSLRGITNF. As DNA, the CDR3 is TGCAGTGCTAGAGATTCTTCTTTACGCGGTATCACGAACTTC.

This clonotype has just a few counts. This chain links TRBV24-1 with TRBJ2-5; TRBD2 agrees at 13 bases. Germline lookup yields CDR1 KGHDR and CDR2 SFDVKD. CDR3 size: 15 residues. V lost 7 bases, J lost 5 bases, and 6 bases stayed unmatched. The CDR3 DNA follows: TGTGCCACCAGCTACGGACTAGCGGGAGACGAGACCCAGTACTTC. Protein: CATSYGLAGDETQYF.

This clonotype was picked up many times. V and J are TRBV29-1 and TRBJ2-1; TRBD1 aligns across 12 bases. Unmatched junction bases numbered 5, after V lost 1 base and J lost 7 bases. Germline CDR1 SQVTM, CDR2 ANQGSEA. The CDR3 runs 15 residues. This chain's CDR3 is CSVEVGGQGANEQFF. CDR3 DNA: TGCAGCGTTGAAGTCGGGGGACAGGGGGCTAATGAGCAGTTCTTC.

This sequence joins TRBV12-3 or TRBV12-4 and TRBJ1-2, with no clear D. The CDR3 has 13 amino acids. The V end was cut by 6 bases, the J end by 7 bases, with 15 bases between. The CDR3 sequence: CASRSPPGGGYTF. CDR3 bases: TGTGCCAGCAGATCCCCTCCGGGTGGTGGCTACACCTTC.

The chain has TRBV7-2 and TRBJ2-1, with TRBD2 identical over 8 bases. CDR1 and CDR2 from the germline V gene are SGHTA and FQGNSA. The junction had 5 bases not matched to a gene; V was cut back by 1 base and J by 9 bases. The CDR3 loop spans 14 amino acids. CDR3 region: CASSLEPGRAEQFF. The CDR3 nucleotides read TGTGCCAGCAGCTTAGAACCCGGGAGGGCTGAGCAGTTCTTC.

This clonotype has more than one count but fewer than ten. The CDR3 region has the DNA TGTGCCAGCAGTTTGTTAGCGGGAGCCGGGGAGCTGTTTTTT. Amino acid sequence: CASSLLAGAGELFF. The J gene is TRBJ2-2, the V gene TRBV6-2 or TRBV6-3; 9 nucleotides match TRBD2. With 4 bases clipped from V and 6 bases from J, the junction kept 3 bases outside the gene matches. CDR3 length: 14 amino acids. CDR1 MNHEY and CDR2 SVGEGT come from the germline V gene.

Remarks on this clonotype: One end of the junction fails to match germline, which may point to a read error. This chain connects TRBV7-7 to TRBJ2-5, with 14 bases that match TRBD2. The CDR3 is 17 residues long. Germline V gene sequence: CDR1 SSHAT, CDR2 FNYEAQ (reference sequence). For the CDR3, the DNA is TGTGCTAGCAGCTTAGGGACTAGCGGGAGTCCACCGGAGACCCAGTACTTC. Encoded protein: CASSLGTSGSPPETQYF.

In this sample, this clonotype turned up a few times. The V call is TRBV5-1, the J call TRBJ1-6; the D is unclear. CDR3 size: 13 residues. CDR1 and CDR2 from the germline V gene are SGHRS and YFSETQ. V was cut by 1 base and J by 8 bases, with 7 bases left in between. The CDR3 region is CASSLRSDSPLHF. The DNA of the CDR3 is TGCGCCAGCAGCTTGCGGAGTGATTCACCCCTCCACTTT.

The chain combines TRBV15 with TRBJ2-7; 7 nucleotides align to TRBD2. Per germline, CDR1 LNHNV and CDR2 YYDKDF (reference sequence). V was pared by 1 base and J by 3 bases, with 6 bases of the junction left unmatched. CDR3 size: 15 residues. CDR3 coding DNA: TGTGCCACCAGCAGAGTCGGGAGCGGGATCTACGAGCAGTACTTC. Translated, it gives CATSRVGSGIYEQYF.

The chain joins TRBV20-1 to TRBJ2-7; no definite D call. With 5 bases removed from V and 2 bases from J, the gap between germline ends came to 10 bases. Looked up from germline, CDR1 is DFQATT and CDR2 is SNEGSKA (reference sequence). The CDR3 extends over 12 amino acids. The CDR3 protein is CSAQDGAYEQYF. In DNA form, the CDR3 reads TGCAGTGCTCAGGACGGAGCCTACGAGCAGTACTTC.

This clonotype was observed a few times. The rearrangement joins TRBV12-3 or TRBV12-4 to TRBJ2-3; 12 bases agree with TRBD2. CDR3 size: 18 residues. V lost 0 bases to trimming and J lost 1 base; unmatched junction nucleotides: 5. In nucleotides, the CDR3 is TGTGCCAGCAGTTTAGCGCTAGCGGGGGGGACCCGCACAGATACGCAGTATTTT. Protein product: CASSLALAGGTRTDTQYF.

This clonotype was detected only a few times. The V call is TRBV10-3, the J call TRBJ2-3; D is perhaps TRBD1 or TRBD2 (5 bases each). V lost 6 bases and J 2 bases, leaving 12 bases between the germline ends. Germline V lookup: CDR1 ENHRY, CDR2 SYGVKD. The CDR3 length is 14 residues. The CDR3 DNA is TGTGCCATCAGGGGGGAGAGATCCACAGATACGCAGTATTTT. This translates into CAIRGERSTDTQYF.